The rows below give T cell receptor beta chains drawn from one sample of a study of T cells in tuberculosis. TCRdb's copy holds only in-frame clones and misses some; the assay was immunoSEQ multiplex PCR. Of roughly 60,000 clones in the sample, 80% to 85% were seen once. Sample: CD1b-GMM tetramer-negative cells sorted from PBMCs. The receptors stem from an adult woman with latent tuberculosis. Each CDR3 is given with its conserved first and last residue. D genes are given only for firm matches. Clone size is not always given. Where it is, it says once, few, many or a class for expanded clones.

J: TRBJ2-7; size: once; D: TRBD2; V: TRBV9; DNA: TGTGCCAGCAGCGCCACTAGCGGGGGTAACGAGCAGTACTTC; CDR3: CASSATSGGNEQYF
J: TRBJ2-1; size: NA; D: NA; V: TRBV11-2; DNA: TGTGCCAGCAGCTTAGGGGCCGGGGTACTACAAGAGGAGCAGTTCTTC; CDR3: CASSLGAGVLQEEQFF
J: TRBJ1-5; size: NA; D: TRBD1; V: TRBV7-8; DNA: TGTGCCAGCAGCCGCGGGACAGGGGGCTCAGTTAGTCTTCAGCCCCAGCATTTT; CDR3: CASSRGTGGSVSLQPQHF
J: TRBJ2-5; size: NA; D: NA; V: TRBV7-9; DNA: TGTGCCAGCAGCTTTAGTAGCCGGGGAGAGACCCAGTACTTC; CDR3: CASSFSSRGETQYF
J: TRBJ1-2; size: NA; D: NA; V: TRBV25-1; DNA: TGTGCCAGCGGCGGGGGGGCGCGGGGCTACACCTTC; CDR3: CASGGGARGYTF
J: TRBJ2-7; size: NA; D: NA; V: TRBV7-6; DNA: TGTGCCAGCAGCTCGGGGGGGACAGGGAGAATCTCCTACGAGCAGTACTTC; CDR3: CASSSGGTGRISYEQYF
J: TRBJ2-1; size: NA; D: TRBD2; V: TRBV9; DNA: TGTGCCAGCAGCCTACAGGTGGAGCGGGGGAGCGGGTACAATGAGCAGTTCTTC; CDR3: CASSLQVERGSGYNEQFF
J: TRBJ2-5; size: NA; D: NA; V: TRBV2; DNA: TGTGCCAGCAGTGAGGGTCCGGGGGTACAAGAGACCCAGTACTTC; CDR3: CASSEGPGVQETQYF
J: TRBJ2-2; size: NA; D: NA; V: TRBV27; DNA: TGTGCCAGCAGCCCTAGGGGTGGCCTTACGAACACCGGGGAGCTGTTTTTT; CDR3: CASSPRGGLTNTGELFF
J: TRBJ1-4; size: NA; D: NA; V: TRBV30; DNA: TGTGCCTGGAGTAGGGGAATGAGTGAAAAACTGTTTTTT; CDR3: CAWSRGMSEKLFF
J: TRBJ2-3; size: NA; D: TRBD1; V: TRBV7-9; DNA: TGTGCCAGCAGCACCGGTACAGGGGTCGGCACAGATACGCAGTATTTT; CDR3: CASSTGTGVGTDTQYF
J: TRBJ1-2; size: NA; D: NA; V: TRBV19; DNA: TGTGCCAGTAGTCTAACACAGATCGCTAACTATGGCTACACCTTC; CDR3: CASSLTQIANYGYTF
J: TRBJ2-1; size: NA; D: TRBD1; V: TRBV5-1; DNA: TGCGCCAGCAGCTCCGGGACAGGCAATTACAATGAGCAGTTCTTC; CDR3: CASSSGTGNYNEQFF
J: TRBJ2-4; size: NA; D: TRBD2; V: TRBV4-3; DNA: TGCGCCAGCAGCAAGGGACTAGCGGGGGGACTAGCCAAAAACATTCAGTACTTC; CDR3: CASSKGLAGGLAKNIQYF
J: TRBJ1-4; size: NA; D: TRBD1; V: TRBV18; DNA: TGTGCCAGCTCACCTCGACAGGGGGGAACTAATGAAAAACTGTTTTTT; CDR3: CASSPRQGGTNEKLFF
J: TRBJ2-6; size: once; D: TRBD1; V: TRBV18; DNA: TGTGCCAGCACCCGGGACAGGGGATCTGGGGCCAACGTCCTGACTTTC; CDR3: CASTRDRGSGANVLTF
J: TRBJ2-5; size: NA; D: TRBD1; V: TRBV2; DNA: TGTGCCAGCAGTGTCGGGACAGTAGAAGAGACCCAGTACTTC; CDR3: CASSVGTVEETQYF